This passage covers 21 T cell receptor beta chains from one sample sequenced in a study of blood T cell repertoires in COVID-19. Profiled with immunoSEQ multiplex PCR; TCRdb holds only in-frame clones, not every one. The sample carries approximately 41,000 clones, about 81% recorded once. Sequenced: peripheral blood. Source of these receptors: a man aged 35-49 years with active or convalescent COVID-19.

The rearrangement joins TRBV6-5 to TRBJ2-5, with D possibly TRBD2 on 6 matching bases. Trimming removed 2 bases at V and 5 bases at J, with 18 bases between. The CDR3 is 16 residues long. Germline CDR1 is MNHEY and CDR2 is SVGAGI. This CDR3 reads CASSYAGQSSRETQYF. CDR3 bases: TGTGCCAGCAGTTACGCGGGGCAATCCTCCCGGGAGACCCAGTACTTC.

V and J are TRBV7-9 and TRBJ2-7, with TRBD1 matching over 8 bases. V was clipped by 4 bases and J by 3 bases; unmatched bases: 8. This CDR3 contains 15 residues. Per the germline V gene, CDR1 is SEHNR and CDR2 is FQNEAQ (reference sequence). As DNA, the CDR3 is TGTGCCAGCAGCTCCGCCCGGACAGGGATCTACGAGCAGTACTTC. Protein sequence: CASSSARTGIYEQYF.

The chain has TRBV7-8 and TRBJ1-3, with D perhaps matching TRBD1 (5 bases). CDR1 and CDR2 (germline): SGHVS, FQNEAQ. The CDR3 runs 15 residues. Trimming removed 5 bases at V and 0 bases at J, with 11 bases between. The chain's CDR3 is CASSLDTGSGNTIYF. CDR3 DNA sequence: TGTGCCAGCAGCCTGGACACTGGCTCTGGAAACACCATATATTTT. The whole variable domain, filled in from reference TRBV7-8 and TRBJ1-3, reads GAGVSQSPRYKVAKRGQDVALRCDPISGHVSLFWYQQALGQGPEFLTYFQNEAQLDKSGLPSDRFFAERPEGSVSTLKIQRTQQEDSAVYLCASSLDTGSGNTIYFGEGSWLTVV.

The V call is TRBV14, the J call TRBJ2-7; 12 bases are shared with TRBD1. This CDR3 region has 16 residues. V gave up 5 bases and J gave up 4 bases; unmatched junction bases: 9. Germline-derived CDR1 and CDR2 are SGHDN and FVKESK. The CDR3 region has the DNA TGTGCCAGCAGCGCACCGGGACAGGGGGCTTCGTACGAGCAGTACTTC. Its translation: CASSAPGQGASYEQYF.

The genes are TRBV7-2 and TRBJ1-1; TRBD1 might be the D (5 bases). CDR3 length equals 15 residues. The germline V gene has CDR1 SGHTA and CDR2 FQGNSA. With 5 bases removed from V and 7 bases from J, the gap between germline ends came to 20 bases. CDR3 loop: CASSDPPTGYLEAFF. CDR3 nucleotide sequence: TGTGCCAGCAGCGACCCCCCCACAGGTTATCTTGAAGCTTTCTTT.

This sequence joins TRBV5-6 and TRBJ1-5; 8 bases fit TRBD1. This CDR3 is built from 14 residues. From germline, CDR1 is SGHDT and CDR2 YYEEEE. J was trimmed by 3 bases and V by 4 bases; bases with no gene match: 3. DNA of the CDR3: TGTGCCAGCAGCCAGACAGGGGACAATCAGCCCCAGCATTTT. This translates into CASSQTGDNQPQHF. Full variable domain (missing parts from reference TRBV5-6 and TRBJ1-5): DAGVTQSPTHLIKTRGQQVTLRCSPKSGHDTVSWYQQALGQGPQFIFQYYEEEERQRGNFPDRFSGHQFPNYSSELNVNALLLGDSALYLCASSQTGDNQPQHFGDGTRLSIL.

The gene calls are TRBV6-5 and TRBJ1-1, with TRBD1 as a possible D gene (5 bases). V was pared by 5 bases and J by 0 bases, with 13 bases between. CDR3 length: 15 residues. The germline V gene encodes CDR1 MNHEY and CDR2 SVGAGI. The DNA for the CDR3 is TGTGCCAGCAGTCCCGGGGGGACTATGAACACTGAAGCTTTCTTT. This gives the protein CASSPGGTMNTEAFF.

CDR3 in amino acids: CASSQTGSRANYGYTF. CDR3 DNA: TGTGCCAGCAGTCAGACAGGTTCAAGAGCTAACTATGGCTACACCTTC. The chain couples TRBV28 to TRBJ1-2; weak D call: TRBD1 (6 bases). This CDR3 is 16 amino acids long. Germline V lookup: CDR1 MDHEN, CDR2 SYDVKM. Trimming pared 5 bases from V and 0 bases from J, leaving 16 bases between.

This clone was found once. The chain employs TRBV7-9 and TRBJ1-5; 8 bases are a match to TRBD1. The CDR3 length is 16 residues. CDR1 is SEHNR, CDR2 FQNEAQ, per germline (reference sequence). V dropped 1 base and J dropped 3; count of bases not matched to a gene: 5. CDR3 residues: CASSLGTGFANQPQHF. The CDR3 DNA sequence: TGTGCCAGCAGCTTAGGGACAGGGTTCGCCAATCAGCCCCAGCATTTT.

This clone occurred a few times. The CDR3 DNA reads as TGTGCCACCCGGGGGAACACCGGGGAGCTGTTTTTT. It specifies CATRGNTGELFF. The V call is TRBV2, the J call TRBJ2-2; D may be TRBD2 (5 bases). Per germline, CDR1 SNHLY and CDR2 FYNNEI. The V end lost 10 bases, the J end lost 1 base, and 7 bases lay between the germline ends. The CDR3 totals 12 residues.

The V and J genes are TRBV6-5 and TRBJ1-5; D is perhaps TRBD1 (6 bases). V dropped 9 bases and J dropped 2 bases, with 14 bases sitting between them. The CDR3 contains 14 residues. Germline V gene data show CDR1 as MNHEY and CDR2 as SVGAGI. In DNA, the CDR3 is TGTGCCAGTGGGACACCGGTCGGCAATCAGCCCCAGCATTTT. Translating gives CASGTPVGNQPQHF.

This chain uses TRBV3-1 (or the pseudogene TRBV3-2) with TRBJ2-6, with a tentative D call TRBD2 (6 bases). Germline V CDR1 and CDR2: LGHDT, YNNKEL (reference sequence). CDR3 length equals 17 residues. V lost 4 bases and J lost 2, with 15 bases in between. Here the CDR3 reads CASSRLGGSAGANVLTF. The CDR3 DNA reads TGTGCCAGCAGCCGCCTGGGGGGAAGTGCTGGGGCCAACGTCCTGACTTTC.

This chain joins TRBV9 and TRBJ2-3; no clear D. The CDR3 totals 14 residues. V shed 5 bases and J shed 0 bases, with 10 bases lying between them. CDR1 and CDR2 from the germline V gene are SGDLS and YYNGEE. CDR3 sequence (DNA): TGTGCCAGCAGTAACGATGGCAGCACAGATACGCAGTATTTT. It encodes CASSNDGSTDTQYF.

The V call is TRBV12-5, the J call TRBJ2-1, with 14 nucleotides matching TRBD2. The CDR3 extends over 15 amino acids. Germline trimming cut 1 base from V and 7 bases from J; bases unmatched to any gene: 0. Germline V gene lookup returns CDR1 LGHNT and CDR2 FRNRAP. CDR3 loop: CASGLGLAGGNEQFF. DNA for the CDR3: TGTGCTAGTGGTTTGGGACTAGCGGGAGGGAATGAGCAGTTCTTC.

The chain combines TRBV9 with TRBJ1-6; 7 bases fit TRBD1. V shed 4 bases, J shed 6 bases, and the junction held 7 bases outside the gene matches. In germline, CDR1 is SGDLS, CDR2 YYNGEE. This CDR3 comprises 15 residues. CDR3 sequence: CASSSRGVSNSPLHF. CDR3 DNA sequence: TGTGCCAGCAGCTCCAGGGGGGTGAGTAATTCACCCCTCCACTTT. The complete variable domain, with remaining parts taken from reference TRBV9 and TRBJ1-6, reads DSGVTQTPKHLITATGQRVTLRCSPRSGDLSVYWYQQSLDQGLQFLIQYYNGEERAKGNILERFSAQQFPDLHSELNLSSLELGDSALYFCASSSRGVSNSPLHFGNGTRLTVT.

The rearrangement joins TRBV7-3 to TRBJ2-1, with 9 bases fitting TRBD2. This CDR3 region has 15 residues. Per the germline V gene, CDR1 is SGHTA and CDR2 is FQGTGA. V was pared by 5 bases and J by 4 bases, with 6 bases of the junction left unmatched. The CDR3 spells CASSPQTSGYNEQFF. The CDR3 nucleotides read TGTGCCAGCAGCCCCCAGACTAGCGGTTACAATGAGCAGTTCTTC.

The CDR3 is CASTSRQTNTGELFF. The CDR3 bases are TGTGCCAGCACGTCGAGACAGACGAACACCGGGGAGCTGTTTTTT. This chain uses TRBV2 with TRBJ2-2, with a weak D call TRBD1 (5 bases). CDR1 is SNHLY and CDR2 is FYNNEI in the germline V gene. V gave up 7 bases and J gave up 0 bases, with 12 bases separating them. The CDR3 loop spans 15 amino acids.

The gene calls are TRBV5-4 and TRBJ2-3; a possible D gene is TRBD2 (6 bases). Trimming took 2 bases from V and 4 from J, leaving 14 bases between them. This CDR3 has 15 residues. Per germline, CDR1 SGHNT and CDR2 YYREEE (reference sequence). The CDR3, as DNA: TGTGCCAGCAGCTTAGGTTCGGGGGTAGCAGATACGCAGTATTTT. Protein product: CASSLGSGVADTQYF.

The rearrangement joins TRBV6-5 to TRBJ1-1; D is ambiguous. This CDR3 region has 15 residues. The V end lost 8 bases, the J end lost 2 bases, and 18 bases lay between the germline ends. Germline CDR1 reads MNHEY; CDR2 reads SVGAGI. The CDR3 is CASRRVVQPNTEAFF. CDR3 DNA: TGTGCCAGCCGAAGAGTAGTCCAACCCAACACTGAAGCTTTCTTT.

This chain joins TRBV27 and TRBJ2-7, with D maybe TRBD1 (6 bases). Germline V gives CDR1 MNHEY, CDR2 SMNVEV (reference sequence). The CDR3 consists of 18 residues. The V and J ends lost 4 bases and 4 bases respectively, with 26 bases between them. CDR3 nucleotides: TGTGCCAGCAGTTCGTTCTCACGACAGGAGCTGAGGTCTTACGAGCAGTACTTC. Translated: CASSSFSRQELRSYEQYF.

The V gene is TRBV4-1, the J gene TRBJ2-7, with 9 bases that match TRBD2. The CDR3 is made up of 14 amino acids. Looked up from germline, CDR1 is MGHRA and CDR2 is YSYEKL. V dropped 5 bases and J dropped 4; count of bases not matched to a gene: 6. The CDR3 region has the DNA TGCGCCAGCAGCGGTGCGGGGGGGGTTTACGAGCAGTACTTC. Amino acids: CASSGAGGVYEQYF.